The rows below give T cell receptor beta chains drawn from one sample of a study of identical twins. TCRdb passed the 5' RACE reads through MiXCR, listing each CDR3 protein once. Among roughly 1.6 million distinct CDR3 sequences listed, about 31% were seen once. Specimen: cord blood. These receptors all come from a newborn girl in good health. Both conserved end residues are part of each CDR3. The D gene is left open where the match is weak. Not every row has a clone size; where given, it reads once, few, many or a size class.

v_call	j_call	d_call	clone_size	cdr3_nt	cdr3_aa
TRBV7-8	TRBJ2-3	-	few	TGTGCCAGCAGCCTAGCTCGACTCAAAATCACAGATACGCAGTATTTT	CASSLARLKITDTQYF
TRBV4-2	TRBJ2-7	-	-	TGTGCCAGCCAAGAAATCGGGCCACCGGGGGAGCAGTACTTC	CASQEIGPPGEQYF
TRBV20-1	TRBJ2-3	TRBD2	few	TGCAGTGCTAGACCTAGCGGAGATACGCAGTATTTT	CSARPSGDTQYF
TRBV20-1	TRBJ2-3	-	once	TGCAGTGCTATCGTGGCGGACACAGATACGCAGTATTTT	CSAIVADTDTQYF
TRBV4-1	TRBJ1-6	TRBD1	few	TGCGCCAGCAGCCAAGACGGGACAGCAAATTCACCCCTCCACTTT	CASSQDGTANSPLHF
TRBV6-6	TRBJ1-6	-	-	TGTGCCAGCAGTAGAGTCCGAAATTCACCCCTCCACTTT	CASSRVRNSPLHF
TRBV5-5	TRBJ2-3	-	-	TGTGCCAGCAGCTTGGATGACTCGGTCACAGATACGCAGTATTTT	CASSLDDSVTDTQYF
TRBV20-1	TRBJ2-7	-	-	TGCAGTGCTAGGAGTCAAGTTCAATGGGTTTACGAGCAGTACTTC	CSARSQVQWVYEQYF
TRBV12-3/TRBV12-4	TRBJ2-1	TRBD2	few	TGTGCCAGCACTCCCGGGGATAGCGGGAAAAATGAGCAGTTCTTC	CASTPGDSGKNEQFF
TRBV18	TRBJ1-2	TRBD1	few	TGTGCCAGCTCACCTCTAACAGGGGAAAATGGCTACACCTTC	CASSPLTGENGYTF
TRBV20-1	TRBJ2-7	TRBD1	few	TGCAGTGCTGGGACAGGGGTTTTCGACGAGCAGTACTTC	CSAGTGVFDEQYF
TRBV6-6	TRBJ2-1	-	few	TGTGCCAGCAGTTATGCGCCCGGGACGACCTACAATGAGCAGTTCTTC	CASSYAPGTTYNEQFF
TRBV6-6	TRBJ1-2	TRBD1	-	TGTGCCAGCGCTCAGGACAGGGGGTATGGCTACACCTTC	CASAQDRGYGYTF
TRBV7-2	TRBJ1-2	-	few	TGTGCCAGCAGCCCTAGTGAGGGACCTTATGGCTACACCTTC	CASSPSEGPYGYTF
TRBV12-3/TRBV12-4	TRBJ2-3	-	-	TGTGCCAGCATCTCCCGCACAGATACGCAGTATTTT	CASISRTDTQYF
TRBV20-1	TRBJ2-7	TRBD2	-	TGCAGTGTCCGACGGGCGGGAGTTGTGTACGAGCAGTACTTC	CSVRRAGVVYEQYF
TRBV29-1	TRBJ2-3	TRBD2	few	TGCAGCGTTGTTGTGAGACTAGCGGGAGGGCCAACCGCAGATACGCAGTATTTT	CSVVVRLAGGPTADTQYF
TRBV7-9	TRBJ2-1	-	few	TGTGCCAGCAGCTCCTTCGGGGGCTCCTACAATGAGCAGTTCTTC	CASSSFGGSYNEQFF
TRBV11-3	TRBJ2-3	TRBD2	-	TGTGCCAGCAGCTCGGCTAGCGGGCTTTCCACAGATACGCAGTATTTT	CASSSASGLSTDTQYF
TRBV6-1	TRBJ2-5	-	few	TGTGCCAGCAGGGCCCGATGGCAGGGATTAGAGACCCAGTACTTC	CASRARWQGLETQYF
TRBV5-6	TRBJ1-2	-	few	TGTGCCAGCAGCTTGGGGGCACCCACCTATGGCTACACCTTC	CASSLGAPTYGYTF
TRBV29-1	TRBJ2-1	TRBD2	few	TGCAGCGTTGGGCGGGGGGGTCCCTACAATGAGCAGTTCTTC	CSVGRGGPYNEQFF
TRBV10-3	TRBJ1-1	TRBD1	-	TGTGCCATCAGTGAGGCAGGGGGAGTTGAAGCTTTCTTT	CAISEAGGVEAFF
TRBV21-1	TRBJ1-2	-	few	TGTGCCAGCAGCACGAACAACAGGGGATGGGATGGCTACACCTTC	CASSTNNRGWDGYTF
TRBV27	TRBJ1-1	TRBD1	-	TGTGCCAGCAGCAACAGGGGGCGCGTGAACACTGAAGCTTTCTTT	CASSNRGRVNTEAFF
TRBV18	TRBJ2-3	TRBD2	few	TGTGCCAGCTCACCGGGGGAACTAGCGGGCACAGATACGCAGTATTTT	CASSPGELAGTDTQYF
TRBV12-3/TRBV12-4	TRBJ1-5	-	few	TGTGCCAGCACCTTACCGGACCGGGTACATCAGCCCCAGCATTTT	CASTLPDRVHQPQHF
TRBV3-1	TRBJ1-4	TRBD1	-	TGTGCCAGCAGCCAAGAGTGGGACAGGTGGAAGGCTAATGAAAAACTGTTTTTT	CASSQEWDRWKANEKLFF
TRBV6-1	TRBJ1-1	TRBD1	many	TGTGCCAGCAGTGAAGACAGGGGCACTGAAGCTTTCTTT	CASSEDRGTEAFF
TRBV24-1	TRBJ2-2	TRBD1	-	TGTGCCACCAGGGGACAGCTAAACACCGGGGAGCTGTTTTTT	CATRGQLNTGELFF
TRBV12-3/TRBV12-4	TRBJ2-2	TRBD2	-	TGTGCCAGCAGCCAGAGGAGCGGGACTGGGGAGCTGTTTTTT	CASSQRSGTGELFF
TRBV10-3	TRBJ2-5	TRBD2	-	TGTGCCATCAGTGAGTACGAATCTAGCGGGAGGGCCGGCAATGAGCAGTACTTC	CAISEYESSGRAGNEQYF
TRBV10-3	TRBJ2-7	TRBD2	many	TGTGCCATCAGTGAGGCGATAGCGGGAGGAACCTACGAGCAGTACTTC	CAISEAIAGGTYEQYF
TRBV29-1	TRBJ1-2	-	many	TGCAGCGTTCTACAGAATAACTATGGCTACACCTTC	CSVLQNNYGYTF
TRBV3-1	TRBJ2-1	TRBD2	few	TGTGCCAGCAGCCAAGTTCTAGCGGGGATTGAGCAGTTCTTC	CASSQVLAGIEQFF
TRBV7-9	TRBJ1-4	-	-	TGTGCCAGCAGCTTAGCGTCCGAGGGTAAACTGTTTTTT	CASSLASEGKLFF
TRBV27	TRBJ1-5	-	-	TGTGCCAGCAGTTTGGGGGTCCCCCGGAGCAGTCAGCCCCAGCATTTT	CASSLGVPRSSQPQHF
TRBV15	TRBJ2-7	-	-	TGTGCCACCAGCAGAGGTAATCGAAGGGGTGTCTACGAGCAGTACTTC	CATSRGNRRGVYEQYF
TRBV6-5	TRBJ2-3	-	many	TGTGCCAGCAGGACCACAGATACGCAGTATTTT	CASRTTDTQYF
TRBV20-1	TRBJ2-5	-	-	TGCAGTGCTCCCGGACTTCTCAATGAGCAGTACTTC	CSAPGLLNEQYF
TRBV10-3	TRBJ1-1	-	few	TGTGCCATCAGGGACACCCTGTTTGGAGAAGCTTTCTTT	CAIRDTLFGEAFF
TRBV20-1	TRBJ2-1	TRBD2	few	TGCAGTGCTAGACCACCTAGGACTAGCGGGGGGCCGCATAATTACAATGAGCAGTTCTTC	CSARPPRTSGGPHNYNEQFF
TRBV5-1	TRBJ1-1	-	-	TGCGCCAGCAGCCGCCTCCCTGAAGACACTGAAGCTTTCTTT	CASSRLPEDTEAFF
TRBV20-1	TRBJ2-7	TRBD2	few	TGCAGTGCTACTCCCTCCAGCGGGAGTCGGAACGAGCAGTACTTC	CSATPSSGSRNEQYF
TRBV20-1	TRBJ2-1	TRBD2	few	TGCAGTGCTAGAGGACTAGCGGTGGGGAGCTCCTACAATGAGCAGTTCTTC	CSARGLAVGSSYNEQFF
TRBV5-1	TRBJ2-1	TRBD2	many	TGCGCCAGCAGCTTGACCACTAGCGAAATGGGTGAGCAGTTCTTC	CASSLTTSEMGEQFF
TRBV20-1	TRBJ2-1	-	few	TGCAGTGTCCCCCTATCCCTCTCCTACAATGAGCAGTTCTTC	CSVPLSLSYNEQFF
TRBV3-1	TRBJ1-4	-	-	TGTGCCAGCAGCCAAGATTCATCACGTAATGAAAAACTGTTTTTT	CASSQDSSRNEKLFF
TRBV3-1	TRBJ2-2	TRBD1	-	TGTGCCAGCAGCCCGGGACAGGGCCCGAACACCGGGGAGCTGTTTTTT	CASSPGQGPNTGELFF
TRBV27	TRBJ1-5	-	-	TGTGCCAGCAGTTTCGGGGGGCTTTATGGGAATCAGCCCCAGCATTTT	CASSFGGLYGNQPQHF
TRBV29-1	TRBJ2-7	-	many	TGCAGCCCTGTGTCGGGGTCCTACGAGCAGTACTTC	CSPVSGSYEQYF
TRBV14	TRBJ2-3	-	-	TGTGCCAGCAGCCAATATTGGGAAGTGAGCACAGATACGCGGTATTTT	CASSQYWEVSTDTRYF
TRBV3-1	TRBJ2-2	-	few	TGTGCCAGCAGCCAAGACCAGATACGAGACACCGGGGAGCTGTTTTTT	CASSQDQIRDTGELFF
TRBV12-3/TRBV12-4	TRBJ2-7	-	-	TGTGCCAGCAGGGGACCCGCCCAAGTGTACGAGCAGTACTTC	CASRGPAQVYEQYF
TRBV12-3/TRBV12-4	TRBJ1-2	-	-	TGTGCCAGCAGTTTCCAGTCTACAGGGCCTAACTATGGCTACACCTTC	CASSFQSTGPNYGYTF
TRBV7-2	TRBJ1-2	-	few	TGTGCCAGCAGCGTAGGAGCTTACTATGGCTACACCTTC	CASSVGAYYGYTF
TRBV28	TRBJ2-1	TRBD2	-	TGTGCCAGCAGTCTCCCGACTAGCGGGAGGGTCTATGAGCAGTTCTTC	CASSLPTSGRVYEQFF
TRBV16	TRBJ2-7	-	-	TGTGCCAGCAGCCCCCTTCAGGGCGGGTACGAGCAGTACTTC	CASSPLQGGYEQYF
TRBV29-1	TRBJ2-3	-	many	TGCAGCGTTGACGGGAGAAGTGATACGCAGTATTTT	CSVDGRSDTQYF